This TCR beta chain was recovered during a study of blood T cell repertoires in COVID-19. Cohorts were based on clinical histories the participants reported. The germline V and J ends were trimmed by 4 bases and 8 bases, with 18 bases remaining between them. Germline assignment: CDR1 MDHEN and CDR2 SYDVKM. The CDR3 is 14 residues long. Some clones are missing from TCRdb's copy, which holds only in-frame ones; the method was immunoSEQ multiplex PCR. The sample lists 350,000 to 450,000 clones, around 87% occurring once. The sequenced sample was PBMCs or T cells enriched from blood (not recorded which). The chain employs TRBV28 and TRBJ2-7; no definite D call. The TCR was taken from a man in his thirties or forties who had recovered from COVID-19. The CDR3 DNA reads TGTGCCAGCAGTTCCGTAAGCGCACCTCCCAAGCAGTACTTC. This sequence encodes CASSSVSAPPKQYF.